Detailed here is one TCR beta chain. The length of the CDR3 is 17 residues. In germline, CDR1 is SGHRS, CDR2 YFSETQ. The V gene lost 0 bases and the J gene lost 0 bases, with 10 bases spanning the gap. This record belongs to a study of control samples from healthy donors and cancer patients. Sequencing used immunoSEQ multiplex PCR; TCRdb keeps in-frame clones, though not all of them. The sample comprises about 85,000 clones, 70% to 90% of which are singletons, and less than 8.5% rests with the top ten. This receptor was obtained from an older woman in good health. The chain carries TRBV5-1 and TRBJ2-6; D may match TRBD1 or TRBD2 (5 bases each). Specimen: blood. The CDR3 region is CASSLAAGTSGANVLTF. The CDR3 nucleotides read TGCGCCAGCAGCTTGGCCGCAGGGACCTCTGGGGCCAACGTCCTGACTTTC.